Here is one TCR beta chain with its context. CDR3 length equals 18 residues. Germline trimming cut 1 base from V and 4 bases from J; bases unmatched to any gene: 10. Germline V gene data show CDR1 as KGHDR and CDR2 as SFDVKD. These data are taken from a study of identical twins. TCRdb itself ran the 5' RACE reads through MiXCR, one entry per CDR3 protein. The table lists hundreds of thousands of distinct CDR3 sequences, over 9% of them singletons. These data were likewise used in another study, on yellow fever vaccine responses in identical twins. That work adds: Reportedly, the response of twins' T cells to the vaccine seemed partly convergent, partly personalized.

The TCR comes from a woman under 30 in good health. This sequence joins TRBV24-1 and TRBJ2-3, with 10 bases that match TRBD1. The material sequenced was CD8+ T cells sorted from blood. CDR3 nucleotide sequence: TGTGCCACCAGTGATTTCCCGGGACAGGGGATCGGCCCAGATACGCAGTATTTT. As protein: CATSDFPGQGIGPDTQYF.